This T cell receptor (beta chain) was captured by sequencing in a study of shared clonotypes between healthy human individuals. The wider study: Donors had three CD4 naive, three CD4 memory, two CD8 naive and one CD8 memory plate apiece.

Germline lookup yields CDR1 LNHDA and CDR2 SQIVND (reference sequence). The CDR3 sequence is 14 residues long. V shed 3 bases and J shed 0 bases, with 8 bases lying between them. Produced via immunoSEQ multiplex PCR; TCRdb's table is partial and in-frame only. The data contain about 2 million clones, about 95% of them singletons. Terminally differentiated effector memory CD45RA+ cells were left out of the naive CD8 fraction, which was CD45RO-negative and positively selected for CCR7. Sequencing was performed on naive CD8+ T cells sorted from blood. The chain uses TRBV19 and TRBJ1-2; D may be TRBD1 (5 bases). This receptor was taken from a man younger than 35 in good health. For the CDR3, the DNA is TGTGCCAGTAGTATCCGACAGCCTAACTATGGCTACACCTTC. This codes for CASSIRQPNYGYTF.